The rows below give T cell receptor beta chains drawn from one sample of a study of T cells after somatic rescue of genetic block. Measured with immunoSEQ multiplex PCR; TCRdb has only the in-frame clones, and not every one. The sample includes more than 9,500 clones, around 84% of them seen just once. The sample consisted of peripheral blood mononuclear cells (PBMCs). The receptors originated from a boy aged 5-17 years. Both conserved end residues are part of each CDR3. A row's size may be missing; if present it is once, few, many or a size class.

cdr3_aa v_call clone_size j_call
CASRGQDRSPLHF TRBV7-8 few TRBJ1-6
CASSLDRGSNEQFF TRBV11-2 NA TRBJ2-1
CSVEFPLGREQRETQYF TRBV29-1 NA TRBJ2-5
CASSLSQQETQYF TRBV5-4 NA TRBJ2-5
CASSPAGGTPYTF TRBV4-3 few TRBJ1-2
CASSVGTLEVETQYF TRBV6-1 NA TRBJ2-5
CASIGTGDQPQHF TRBV6-1 NA TRBJ1-5
CASSREGSGGRNEQFF TRBV4-1 NA TRBJ2-1
CASSLAPTGTQYF TRBV7-6 NA TRBJ2-5
CASSVGPGYGYTF TRBV2 NA TRBJ1-2
CASRDPFSSGTASEQYF TRBV10-2 NA TRBJ2-7
CASSQDGDRGQDTQYF TRBV4-1 NA TRBJ2-3
CASSVGGQPRGETQYF TRBV9 NA TRBJ2-5
CASSFGLAVGTGELFF TRBV13 NA TRBJ2-2
CASSPQGNTEAFF TRBV6-6 NA TRBJ1-1
CAQPAAKPIHLNYGYTF TRBV30 NA TRBJ1-2
CASSKEWGMNYNEQFF TRBV6-1 NA TRBJ2-1
CASSQERGDRDSYEQYF TRBV14 NA TRBJ2-7
CASSIDYGYTF TRBV19 NA TRBJ1-2
CASSVVPAGNTIYF TRBV9 NA TRBJ1-3
CASSLSQSSYEQYF TRBV7-9 NA TRBJ2-7
CASRGGLQETQYF TRBV5-1 NA TRBJ2-5